The clone carrying this T cell receptor beta chain was seen repeatedly, ten times or more. TCRdb analysed the 5' RACE reads with MiXCR anew, one entry per CDR3 protein. The sample includes tens of thousands of distinct CDR3 sequences, approximately 6.3% of them seen just once. CDR1 is SGHRS, CDR2 YFSETQ, per germline. The CDR3 is 16 residues long. V lost 3 bases to trimming and J lost 1 base; unmatched junction nucleotides: 9. The data derive from a study of spatial heterogeneity in lung cancer. Time point here: sample taken at primary tumor resection. From tumor, nontumor lung or frozen PBMC, whole RNA was taken unsorted for sequencing.

Sequencing was performed on PBMCs, taken at surgery. The receptor was isolated from a male donor with early-stage non-small cell lung cancer. V gene TRBV5-1 combines with J gene TRBJ1-1; 7 bases match TRBD1. CDR3 in DNA: TGCGCCAGCAGCTCTTACCGACAGGGTCGGAACACTGAAGCTTTCTTT. This encodes CASSSYRQGRNTEAFF.